This T cell receptor beta chain came from a study of pediatric ulcerative colitis. Findings of the study overall: Repertoires came from total lymphocyte DNA, not specific subsets. All ulcerative colitis patients, but no controls, carried a couple of rectal clonotypes. Two patients had blood samples with substantially reduced template counts.

In regard to this clone: Its antigen is not known.

Sequencing was at survey level. Some clones are missing from TCRdb's copy, which holds only in-frame ones; the method was immunoSEQ multiplex PCR. The repertoire includes around 37,000 clones, about 81% of them detected once, and around 9.1% sits in the top ten. The J segment lost 0 bases and the V segment lost 3 bases, leaving 7 bases of the junction unmatched. CDR1 is SGHDN, CDR2 FVKESK, per germline. The CDR3 has 16 amino acids. One to two pinch biopsies were taken from the rectum during colonoscopy. The chain joins TRBV14 to TRBJ2-5, with 7 positions matching TRBD2. The clonotype comes from a boy aged 5-17 years with severe ulcerative colitis. The sequencing sample was made of gut tissue. The CDR3: CASSQWTSGYQETQYF. The CDR3 bases are TGTGCCAGCAGCCAGTGGACTAGTGGGTACCAAGAGACCCAGTACTTC.